In its sample, the clone carrying this TCR beta chain was seen a few times. The antigen is undetermined. Samples had at least 6.5 million PBMCs isolated from them. The amount of total RNA extracted per sample was at least 6 micrograms. Sample-barcoded 5' priming and a J-beta primer mix drove a second PCR of about 7 to 11 cycles. TCRdb reprocessed the 5' RACE reads with MiXCR, giving one entry per CDR3 protein. The table records some 1.6 million distinct CDR3 sequences, approximately 32% of them present only once. These data are taken from a study of blood T cells in healthy people across ages. Study results and limitations: Observed TCR beta diversity per million T cells went down as age went up. This fall followed a roughly linear course with age. In long-lived donors, naive CD4+ cell counts and diversity exceeded those of aged donors.

Sample: blood. The sequence was obtained from a woman aged 25-40 years in good health.

The CDR3 spells CASTGARNYGYTF. In DNA form, the CDR3 reads TGTGCCAGCACGGGGGCGCGGAACTATGGCTACACCTTC. The rearrangement uses TRBV28 and TRBJ1-2, with a weak D call TRBD1 (6 bases). Germline V lookup: CDR1 MDHEN, CDR2 SYDVKM. Trimming removed 7 bases from V and 2 bases from J, with 11 bases in between. This CDR3 has 13 residues.